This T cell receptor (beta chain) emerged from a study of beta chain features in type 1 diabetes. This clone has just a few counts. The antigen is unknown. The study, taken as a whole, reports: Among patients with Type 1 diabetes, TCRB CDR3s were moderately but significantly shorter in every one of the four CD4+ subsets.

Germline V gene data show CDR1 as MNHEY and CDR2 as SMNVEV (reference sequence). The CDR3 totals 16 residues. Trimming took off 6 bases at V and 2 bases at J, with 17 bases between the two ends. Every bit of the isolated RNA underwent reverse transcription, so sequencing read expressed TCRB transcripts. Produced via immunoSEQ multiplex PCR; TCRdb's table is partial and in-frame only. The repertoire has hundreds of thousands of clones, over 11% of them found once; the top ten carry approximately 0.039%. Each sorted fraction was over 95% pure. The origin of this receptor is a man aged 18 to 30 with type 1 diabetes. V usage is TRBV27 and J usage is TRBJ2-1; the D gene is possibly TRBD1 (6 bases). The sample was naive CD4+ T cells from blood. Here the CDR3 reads CASSSDRIEAYNEQFF. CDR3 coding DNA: TGTGCCAGCAGCTCTGACAGGATAGAAGCCTACAATGAGCAGTTCTTC.